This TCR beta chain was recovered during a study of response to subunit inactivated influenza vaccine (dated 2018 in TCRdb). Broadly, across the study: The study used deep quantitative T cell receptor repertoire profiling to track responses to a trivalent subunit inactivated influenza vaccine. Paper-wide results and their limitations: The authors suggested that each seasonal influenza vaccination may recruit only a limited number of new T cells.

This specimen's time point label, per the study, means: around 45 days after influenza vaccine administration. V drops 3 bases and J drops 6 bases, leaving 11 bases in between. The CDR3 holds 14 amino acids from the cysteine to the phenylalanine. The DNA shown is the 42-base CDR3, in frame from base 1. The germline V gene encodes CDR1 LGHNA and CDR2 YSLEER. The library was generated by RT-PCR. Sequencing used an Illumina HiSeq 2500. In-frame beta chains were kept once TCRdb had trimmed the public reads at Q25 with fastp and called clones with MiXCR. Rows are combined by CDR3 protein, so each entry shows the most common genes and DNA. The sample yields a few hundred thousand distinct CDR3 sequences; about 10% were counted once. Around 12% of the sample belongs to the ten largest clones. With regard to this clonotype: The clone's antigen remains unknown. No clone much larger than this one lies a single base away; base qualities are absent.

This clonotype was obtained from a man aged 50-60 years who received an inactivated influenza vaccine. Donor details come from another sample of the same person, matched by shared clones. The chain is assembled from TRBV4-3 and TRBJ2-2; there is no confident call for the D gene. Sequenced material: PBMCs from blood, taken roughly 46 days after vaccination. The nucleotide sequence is TGCGCCAGCAGCCATTCGGCCGGTTCCGGGGAGCTGTTTTTT. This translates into CASSHSAGSGELFF.